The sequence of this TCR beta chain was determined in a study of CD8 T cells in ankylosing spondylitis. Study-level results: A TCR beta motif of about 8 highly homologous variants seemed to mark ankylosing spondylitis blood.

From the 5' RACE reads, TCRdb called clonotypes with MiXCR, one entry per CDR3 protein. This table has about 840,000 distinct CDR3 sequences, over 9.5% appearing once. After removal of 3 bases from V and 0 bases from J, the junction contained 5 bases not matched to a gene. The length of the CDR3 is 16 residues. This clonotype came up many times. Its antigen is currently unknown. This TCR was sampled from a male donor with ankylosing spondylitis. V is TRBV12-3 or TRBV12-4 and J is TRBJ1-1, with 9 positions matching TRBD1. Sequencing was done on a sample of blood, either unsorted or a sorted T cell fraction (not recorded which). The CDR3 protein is CASSFFTGGLNTEAFF. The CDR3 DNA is TGTGCCAGCAGTTTTTTCACAGGGGGCCTGAACACTGAAGCTTTCTTT.